This T cell receptor (beta chain) comes out of a study of blood T cell repertoires in COVID-19. Study as a whole: Acute and convalescent COVID-19 samples came from the United States, Italy and Spain. T cells, B-cell-depleted T cells, or PBMCs supplied cDNA or gDNA.

As originally analysed: Reference gene primer amplification gave nucleated cell count estimates. Sequencing was performed with immunoSEQ multiplex PCR; in TCRdb, only in-frame clones are kept and a portion is missing. The V and J calls and clone size were taken over from that table, and D and trimming were inferred from the DNA. The table includes roughly 180,000 clones, approximately 91% detected once. The CDR3 has 13 residues. The V gene lost 3 bases and the J gene lost 6 bases, with 8 bases spanning the gap. CDR1 and CDR2 (germline): MGHRA, YSYEKL. This clonotype originated in a man aged 65-85 years with active or convalescent COVID-19. This chain uses TRBV4-1 with TRBJ2-2, with TRBD1 as a possible D gene (5 bases). Sequencing used peripheral blood. Here the CDR3 DNA reads TGCGCCAGCAGCCATGCAGGGTCCGGGGAGCTGTTTTTT. It specifies CASSHAGSGELFF.